These 26 T cell receptor beta chains originate from one sample sequenced in a study of blood T cell repertoires in COVID-19. This table comes from immunoSEQ multiplex PCR, and its TCRdb copy is limited to in-frame clones, with some not included. The sample consists of approximately 100,000 clones, 70% to 85% of them appearing once. Sequencing used peripheral blood. These receptor sequences come from a woman aged 60-75 years with acute or convalescent COVID-19.

This clone has only one observation. This chain uses TRBV5-1 with TRBJ2-5; D is perhaps TRBD2 (5 bases). The CDR3 length is 14 residues. Germline V gene data show CDR1 as SGHRS and CDR2 as YFSETQ. Trimming stripped 1 base from V and 1 base from J, with 8 bases between. CDR3 amino acids: CASSLRTSQETQYF. The CDR3 region has the DNA TGCGCCAGCAGCTTGCGAACTAGCCAAGAGACCCAGTACTTC.

The V gene is TRBV28, the J gene TRBJ1-1; D is possibly TRBD1 (6 bases). Trimming left V 3 bases short and J 1 base short, with 6 bases between. This CDR3 contains 13 residues. Germline V gene data show CDR1 as MDHEN and CDR2 as SYDVKM. CDR3 sequence (DNA): TGTGCCAGCAGTTTCAGGGGGAACACTGAAGCTTTCTTT. This encodes CASSFRGNTEAFF.

The rearrangement links TRBV19 to TRBJ2-1, with 10 bases lining up with TRBD2. The length of the CDR3 is 15 residues. With 4 bases clipped from V and 5 bases from J, the junction kept 5 bases outside the gene matches. Looked up from germline, CDR1 is LNHDA and CDR2 is SQIVND (reference sequence). The CDR3 DNA follows: TGTGCCAGTAGTAGCGGACTAGCGGCCGACAATGAGCAGTTCTTC. This encodes CASSSGLAADNEQFF.

This chain joins TRBV18 and TRBJ2-1; possibly TRBD2 for D (6 bases). Per the germline V gene, CDR1 is KGHSH and CDR2 is LQKENI. The CDR3 has 16 residues. Trimming stripped 5 bases from V and 6 bases from J, with 20 bases between. In DNA, the CDR3 is TGTGCCAGCTCAGCCGGGACGCCCGGGACTGTCAATGAGCAGTTCTTC. It is translated as CASSAGTPGTVNEQFF.

The rearrangement uses TRBV7-2 and TRBJ1-5; D is perhaps TRBD1 (6 bases). The CDR3 contains 16 residues. With 6 bases removed from V and 5 bases from J, the gap between germline ends came to 20 bases. Per germline, CDR1 SGHTA and CDR2 FQGNSA. The CDR3 DNA follows: TGTGCCAGCAGTCCCATACCCCTACAGGGTGATCAGCCCCAGCATTTT. Residues: CASSPIPLQGDQPQHF.

The chain joins TRBV27 to TRBJ2-7, with 7 nucleotides matching TRBD1. Germline-derived CDR1 and CDR2 are MNHEY and SMNVEV (reference sequence). Germline trimming cut 2 bases from V and 0 bases from J; bases unmatched to any gene: 4. CDR3 length: 15 amino acids. The CDR3 loop is CASSLRGTVSYEQYF. In DNA, the CDR3 is TGTGCCAGCAGTTTAAGGGGGACAGTCTCCTACGAGCAGTACTTC.

This chain uses TRBV5-4 with TRBJ2-7, with 8 nucleotides matching TRBD1. The germline gives CDR1 SGHNT, CDR2 YYREEE (reference sequence). The V segment lost 4 bases and the J segment 3 bases; nucleotides outside the gene matches: 3. The CDR3 totals 13 residues. In nucleotides, the CDR3 is TGTGCCAGCAGCGGGGGACAGGACTACGAGCAGTACTTC. It specifies CASSGGQDYEQYF.

This chain uses TRBV7-2 with TRBJ2-2; TRBD2 is a possible D gene (5 bases). The V gene lost 2 bases and the J gene lost 7 bases, with 8 bases spanning the gap. Germline CDR1 reads SGHTA; CDR2 reads FQGNSA. This CDR3 is built from 13 residues. The CDR3 DNA reads as TGTGCCAGCAGCTTATCCGGAGGCGGGGAGCTGTTTTTT. Its translation is CASSLSGGGELFF. Drawing the rest from reference TRBV7-2 and TRBJ2-2, the complete variable domain is GAGVSQSPSNKVTEKGKDVELRCDPISGHTALYWYRQSLGQGLEFLIYFQGNSAPDKSGLPSDRFSAERTGGSVSTLTIQRTQQEDSAVYLCASSLSGGGELFFGEGSRLTVL.

This chain links TRBV6-1 with TRBJ1-2, with D possibly matching TRBD1 (6 bases). Germline CDR1 and CDR2: MNHNS and SASEGT. This CDR3 region has 16 residues. Trimming stripped 3 bases from V and 0 bases from J, with 14 bases between. CDR3 coding DNA: TGTGCCAGCAGTGATTACAGGGTAGTATCTAACTATGGCTACACCTTC. Protein: CASSDYRVVSNYGYTF.

CDR3 amino acids: CASSRTSGARGGETQYF. The DNA for the CDR3 is TGTGCCAGCAGTCGGACTAGCGGGGCAAGAGGTGGGGAGACCCAGTACTTC. This chain uses TRBV3-1 (or the pseudogene TRBV3-2) with TRBJ2-5; 12 bases are a match to TRBD2. Germline CDR1 LGHDT, CDR2 YNNKEL (reference sequence). The V gene end was trimmed by 6 bases and the J gene end by 5 bases; junction bases not matched to a gene: 13. The CDR3 has 17 amino acids.

The chain is built from TRBV5-1 and TRBJ2-5; 8 bases fit TRBD1. The CDR3 extends over 15 amino acids. The germline gives CDR1 SGHRS, CDR2 YFSETQ. Trimming cost V 4 bases and J 4 bases; bases outside gene matches: 9. The CDR3 DNA reads as TGCGCCAGCAGCCCCGGACAGGGTTCGGGAGAGACCCAGTACTTC. It is translated as CASSPGQGSGETQYF.

This clone was detected a few times. The V and J genes are TRBV11-2 and TRBJ1-4, with D hard to call. Germline V gene sequence: CDR1 SGHAT, CDR2 FQNNGV. V was shortened by 2 bases and J by 8 bases, with 15 bases between the two germline ends. The CDR3 has 15 amino acids. The CDR3 bases are TGTGCCAGCAGCTTATCTTATAGTCCGGGGGAAAAACTGTTTTTT. It specifies CASSLSYSPGEKLFF.

V is TRBV5-1 and J is TRBJ2-5, with a weak D call TRBD1 (5 bases). The CDR3 is 14 amino acids. CDR1 SGHRS and CDR2 YFSETQ come from the germline V gene. With 0 bases removed from V and 5 bases from J, the gap between germline ends came to 11 bases. Written as DNA, the CDR3 is TGCGCCAGCAGCTTGGGACTTCCAGGGGAGACCCAGTACTTC. Its translation: CASSLGLPGETQYF.

This chain joins TRBV5-1 and TRBJ2-2; 11 positions agree with TRBD2. The CDR3 is 17 amino acids. J gave up 2 bases and V 6 bases, and 9 bases lay outside the gene matches. Germline values: CDR1 SGHRS, CDR2 YFSETQ. The CDR3 reads CASTPPLAGDNTGELFF. The CDR3 region has the DNA TGCGCCAGCACCCCCCCACTAGCGGGGGACAACACCGGGGAGCTGTTTTTT.

The chain has TRBV10-3 and TRBJ1-2; TRBD1 aligns across 7 bases. This CDR3 contains 14 residues. Germline loops: CDR1 ENHRY, CDR2 SYGVKD. V shed 10 bases, J shed 0 bases, and the junction held 8 bases outside the gene matches. CDR3 nucleotide sequence: TGTGCCAGCACTAGGACAGGTCCTAACTATGGCTACACCTTC. As protein: CASTRTGPNYGYTF.

This chain joins TRBV18 and TRBJ2-2; D possibly corresponds to TRBD2 (6 bases). The CDR3 spans 18 residues. Germline values: CDR1 KGHSH, CDR2 LQKENI. V was clipped by 6 bases and J by 1 base, with 21 bases between them. In DNA form, the CDR3 reads TGTGCCAGCTCCCCCCAAGGACTTGGCGGGGTGAACACCGGGGAGCTGTTTTTT. Amino acid sequence: CASSPQGLGGVNTGELFF.

The CDR3 DNA sequence: TGTGCCTGGGGTGAGGGAACGAACACTGAAGCTTTCTTT. Translating gives CAWGEGTNTEAFF. The genes are TRBV30 and TRBJ1-1; no clear D gene. The V gene lost 5 bases and the J gene lost 1 base, with 11 bases spanning the gap. Germline V gene sequence: CDR1 GTSNPN, CDR2 SVGIG (reference sequence). This CDR3 is built from 13 residues.

The rearrangement joins TRBV9 to TRBJ2-1; 9 nucleotides agree with TRBD1. Germline assignment: CDR1 SGDLS and CDR2 YYNGEE. V lost 2 bases and J lost 6; bases outside the gene matches: 6. This CDR3 is 15 amino acids long. The CDR3 DNA sequence: TGTGCCAGCAGCGTCCGGGACAGGGCCTTCAATGAGCAGTTCTTC. This encodes CASSVRDRAFNEQFF.

The CDR3 DNA reads as TGTGCCAGCAGCTTAGGAGCGGAAGAGACCCAGTACTTC. It yields the protein CASSLGAEETQYF. V is TRBV7-9 and J is TRBJ2-5, with D perhaps matching TRBD2 (5 bases). Germline V lookup: CDR1 SEHNR, CDR2 FQNEAQ (reference sequence). Trimming stripped 1 base from V and 3 bases from J, with 6 bases between. This CDR3 region has 13 residues.

The gene calls are TRBV3-1 (or the pseudogene TRBV3-2) and TRBJ2-2; D perhaps matches TRBD2 (6 bases). The V gene's germline CDR1 is LGHDT and CDR2 YNNKEL (reference sequence). The V and J ends lost 1 base and 7 bases respectively, with 16 bases between them. The CDR3 spans 16 residues. The CDR3 spells CASSQVTSSGRGELFF. Here the CDR3 DNA reads TGTGCCAGCAGCCAAGTGACGAGCAGCGGGCGCGGGGAGCTGTTTTTT.

This chain uses TRBV18 with TRBJ2-2; D ambiguous. V lost 2 bases and J 3 bases, leaving 7 bases between the germline ends. There are 14 residues in the CDR3. CDR1 and CDR2 from the germline V gene are KGHSH and LQKENI. The CDR3 nucleotides are TGTGCCAGCTCACCATCGGGTCACACCGGGGAGCTGTTTTTT. The encoded protein is CASSPSGHTGELFF.

The rearrangement links TRBV18 to TRBJ2-1; 9 nucleotides match TRBD2. The CDR3 is 16 residues long. The V gene's germline CDR1 is KGHSH and CDR2 LQKENI. Trimming removed 0 bases from V and 0 bases from J; junction bases left unmatched: 0. CDR3: CASSPPSGSSYNEQFF. The CDR3 nucleotides read TGTGCCAGCTCACCACCTAGCGGGAGCTCCTACAATGAGCAGTTCTTC.

This clone appeared a single time. The chain links TRBV28 to TRBJ1-1, with D tentatively TRBD1 (5 bases). Germline loops: CDR1 MDHEN, CDR2 SYDVKM. This CDR3 has 14 residues. V lost 3 bases and J lost 2, with 10 bases in between. CDR3 DNA: TGTGCCAGCAGTTTCCGACAGTACAACACTGAAGCTTTCTTT. Encoded protein: CASSFRQYNTEAFF.

The rearrangement joins TRBV5-1 to TRBJ1-1; 9 bases fit TRBD1. The CDR3 has 15 amino acids. Germline CDR1 is SGHRS and CDR2 is YFSETQ. V dropped 6 bases and J dropped 5; count of bases not matched to a gene: 11. Here the CDR3 DNA reads TGCGCCAGCATCACAGATCCGGGACAGGGAACTGAAGCTTTCTTT. The encoded protein is CASITDPGQGTEAFF.

This clone was seen a single time. The V gene is TRBV4-1, the J gene TRBJ2-7; TRBD2 is a possible D gene (6 bases). The V end lost 0 bases, the J end lost 4 bases, and 13 bases lay between the germline ends. The CDR3 loop spans 15 amino acids. From germline, CDR1 is MGHRA and CDR2 YSYEKL. This CDR3 is CASSQEKPSEYEQYF. CDR3 DNA: TGCGCCAGCAGCCAAGAAAAGCCTAGCGAATACGAGCAGTACTTC.

This clone was seen once. The chain links TRBV13 to TRBJ2-3; a weak D match, TRBD2 (6 bases). The germline CDR1 and CDR2 sequences are PRHDT and FYEKMQ (reference sequence). The CDR3 totals 17 residues. V lost 5 bases, J lost 4 bases, and 22 bases lay in between. The CDR3 nucleotides read TGTGCCAGCAGCCGCCTGATGATGTCTAGCGATCCAGATACGCAGTATTTT. It is translated as CASSRLMMSSDPDTQYF.